Below are 5 T cell receptor beta chains sequenced from a single sample in a study of blood T cell repertoires in COVID-19. Profiling relied on immunoSEQ multiplex PCR, and the TCRdb table lists in-frame clones only, not all of them. This sample yields a few hundred thousand clones, of which 65% to 90% are seen a single time; roughly 5% belongs to the top ten. The sequenced sample was peripheral blood. These receptors were taken from a man in his fifties or sixties with active or convalescent COVID-19.

The V gene is TRBV30, the J gene TRBJ2-2, with a weak D call TRBD2 (5 bases). The CDR3 length is 11 residues. Trimming took 7 bases from V and 6 from J, leaving 9 bases between them. The germline CDR1 and CDR2 sequences are GTSNPN and SVGIG (reference sequence). CDR3: CAFYGAGELFF. CDR3 sequence (DNA): TGTGCCTTTTACGGGGCCGGGGAGCTGTTTTTT.

Comments on this clone: Other DNA sequences in the sample encode the same CDR3. The chain uses TRBV29-1 and TRBJ1-2; D uncertain. Germline CDR1 and CDR2: SQVTM and ANQGSEA. The CDR3 is 11 residues long. Trimming pared 4 bases from V and 6 bases from J, leaving 9 bases between. As DNA, the CDR3 is TGCAGCGTTGTAGTCCGGGATGGCTACACCTTC. It is translated as CSVVVRDGYTF.

Remarks on this clone: This CDR3 is also generated by other DNA sequences in the sample. The V and J genes are TRBV5-1 and TRBJ2-5, with TRBD2 matching 8 bases. Germline V gene sequence: CDR1 SGHRS, CDR2 YFSETQ. The ends lost 3 bases at V and 5 bases at J; junction bases unmatched: 6. This CDR3 region has 14 residues. This CDR3 reads CASSSGLAGETQYF. The CDR3 nucleotides are TGCGCCAGCAGCTCCGGACTAGCAGGGGAGACCCAGTACTTC.

The genes are TRBV28 and TRBJ2-1; 7 nucleotides agree with TRBD2. This CDR3 has 16 residues. Germline values: CDR1 MDHEN, CDR2 SYDVKM. The J segment lost 5 bases and the V segment lost 10 bases, leaving 17 bases of the junction unmatched. The CDR3 DNA follows: TGTGCCACCACGGGCGGGGGTCATATTTTCGACAATGAGCAGTTCTTC. Residues: CATTGGGHIFDNEQFF.

The CDR3 DNA is TGTGCCAGCTCATCGGGACAGATTGAAGCTTTCTTT. It specifies CASSSGQIEAFF. The gene calls are TRBV18 and TRBJ1-1; 7 nucleotides match TRBD1. From germline, CDR1 is KGHSH and CDR2 LQKENI. The CDR3 loop spans 12 amino acids. V dropped 5 bases and J dropped 7; count of bases not matched to a gene: 4.